The 14 T cell receptor beta chains presented below share a single source sample, sequenced in a study of blood T cell repertoires in COVID-19. Produced via immunoSEQ multiplex PCR; TCRdb's table is partial and in-frame only. The sample has around 140,000 clones, around 84% seen once. Sequencing input: peripheral blood. Receptor source: a man in his thirties or forties with COVID-19, enrolled during active disease.

This chain connects TRBV6-2 or TRBV6-3 to TRBJ1-2; 9 positions agree with TRBD1. Per the germline V gene, CDR1 is MNHEY and CDR2 is SVGEGT. The CDR3 loop spans 14 amino acids. V shed 4 bases and J 4 bases; nucleotides not matched to a gene: 4. The CDR3 spells CASSSTGGIYGYTF. CDR3 DNA: TGTGCCAGCAGTTCGACAGGGGGTATCTATGGCTACACCTTC.

The chain is built from TRBV29-1 and TRBJ2-1; D is perhaps TRBD2 (5 bases). The CDR3 is made up of 11 amino acids. The V end lost 4 bases, the J end lost 8 bases, and 9 bases lay between the germline ends. Germline loops: CDR1 SQVTM, CDR2 ANQGSEA. For the CDR3, the DNA is TGCAGCGTTGGGGAGTTCTATGAGCAGTTCTTC. Its protein is CSVGEFYEQFF.

This sequence joins TRBV10-3 and TRBJ2-5, with D possibly TRBD1 on 6 matching bases. V gave up 0 bases and J gave up 1 base, with 9 bases separating them. The CDR3 is 15 amino acids. Germline assignment: CDR1 ENHRY and CDR2 SYGVKD. The CDR3 spells CAISESRQAQETQYF. CDR3 coding DNA: TGTGCCATCAGTGAGTCGAGACAGGCCCAAGAGACCCAGTACTTC.

This chain uses TRBV19 with TRBJ2-5, with D possibly being TRBD2 (6 bases). The germline V gene encodes CDR1 LNHDA and CDR2 SQIVND (reference sequence). V lost 4 bases and J 3 bases, leaving 9 bases between the germline ends. The CDR3 has 13 residues. CDR3 in DNA: TGTGCCAGTAGTAGATGGGGGGAAGAGACCCAGTACTTC. Translation gives CASSRWGEETQYF. The full variable domain, its missing parts supplied by reference TRBV19 and TRBJ2-5, is DGGITQSPKYLFRKEGQNVTLSCEQNLNHDAMYWYRQDPGQGLRLIYYSQIVNDFQKGDIAEGYSVSREKKESFPLTVTSAQKNPTAFYLCASSRWGEETQYFGPGTRLLVL.

The chain is built from TRBV16 and TRBJ2-2, with 7 bases fitting TRBD2. The CDR3 has 17 amino acids. J gave up 2 bases and V 3 bases, and 9 bases lay outside the gene matches. CDR1 is KGHSY and CDR2 is FQNENV in the germline V gene. DNA of the CDR3: TGTGCCAGCAGCCAGGGCCTTGGACTAGAAAACACCGGGGAGCTGTTTTTT. Protein: CASSQGLGLENTGELFF.

Details on this clone: In the same sample, other DNA sequences code for this CDR3. CDR3 DNA: TGTGCCCTTGGGGGAGGTCCCTACGAGCAGTACTTC. As protein: CALGGGPYEQYF. The chain uses TRBV30 and TRBJ2-7; maybe TRBD2 (6 bases). Trimming cost V 8 bases and J 2 bases, with 13 bases left between them. Germline V gene sequence: CDR1 GTSNPN, CDR2 SVGIG (reference sequence). This CDR3 has 12 residues.

The J gene is TRBJ1-4, the V gene TRBV9; TRBD1 matches 9 bases. With 7 bases clipped from V and 6 bases from J, the junction kept 7 bases outside the gene matches. Germline-derived CDR1 and CDR2 are SGDLS and YYNGEE. CDR3 size: 14 residues. CDR3: CASQRRDRDEKLFF. CDR3 coding DNA: TGTGCCAGCCAGCGGCGGGACAGGGATGAAAAACTGTTTTTT.

This chain joins TRBV6-5 and TRBJ1-1; 7 bases are shared with TRBD1. The CDR3 is made up of 15 amino acids. CDR1 and CDR2 from the germline V gene are MNHEY and SVGAGI. V shed 6 bases, J shed 7 bases, and the junction held 14 bases outside the gene matches. The CDR3 sequence: CASSLRGQRRNEAFF. The CDR3 bases are TGTGCCAGCAGCCTCCGGGGACAGCGACGGAATGAAGCTTTCTTT.

The chain joins TRBV7-2 to TRBJ1-2; 7 bases map to TRBD1. Per the germline V gene, CDR1 is SGHTA and CDR2 is FQGNSA. Trimming at V came to 5 bases and at J to 4 bases, leaving 10 bases not matched to a gene. The CDR3 length is 15 residues. CDR3 in amino acids: CASSLGTARGYGYTF. Written as DNA, the CDR3 is TGTGCCAGCAGCCTCGGGACAGCCCGGGGCTATGGCTACACCTTC.

The chain couples TRBV3-1 (or the pseudogene TRBV3-2) to TRBJ1-2; 10 nucleotides match TRBD1. Germline CDR1 reads LGHDT; CDR2 reads YNNKEL (reference sequence). This CDR3 is built from 15 residues. The junction had 10 bases not matched to a gene; V was cut back by 4 bases and J by 8 bases. CDR3 loop: CASSPAGTGVSGYTF. DNA for the CDR3: TGTGCCAGCAGCCCCGCGGGGACAGGGGTCTCCGGCTACACCTTC.

This sequence joins TRBV7-3 and TRBJ2-3, with D possibly matching TRBD1 (6 bases). Germline V CDR1 and CDR2: SGHTA, FQGTGA. V dropped 6 bases and J dropped 3 bases, with 16 bases sitting between them. CDR3 size: 15 residues. The CDR3 DNA follows: TGTGCCAGCAGTGATACAGGGCACCAAACAGATACGCAGTATTTT. Translation: CASSDTGHQTDTQYF.

The chain recombines TRBV6-4 with TRBJ2-6; TRBD1 matches at 7 bases. Germline V gene sequence: CDR1 MRHNA, CDR2 SNTAGT. V was pared by 5 bases and J by 2 bases, with 3 bases of the junction left unmatched. The CDR3 runs to 15 residues. The CDR3 DNA is TGTGCCAGCAGTCCACAGGGGACTGGGGCCAACGTCCTGACTTTC. The encoded protein is CASSPQGTGANVLTF.

This rearrangement joins TRBV24-1 to TRBJ1-5, with 10 bases matching TRBD1. V was clipped by 4 bases and J by 6 bases; unmatched bases: 8. This CDR3 has 16 amino acids. Germline values: CDR1 KGHDR, CDR2 SFDVKD. For the CDR3, the DNA is TGTGCCACCAGTGAAAGCGGGACAGGGGTATCTCAGCCCCAGCATTTT. This sequence encodes CATSESGTGVSQPQHF.

The chain recombines TRBV3-1 (or the pseudogene TRBV3-2) with TRBJ1-5; TRBD1 is a possible D gene (6 bases). Germline lookup yields CDR1 LGHDT and CDR2 YNNKEL (reference sequence). Deletions cut 4 bases from V and 2 bases from J, with 9 bases between. The CDR3 extends over 14 amino acids. CDR3 in amino acids: CASSPRQGNQPQHF. The CDR3 nucleotides read TGTGCCAGCAGCCCAAGACAGGGCAATCAGCCCCAGCATTTT.